One TCR beta chain is described in this entry. The CDR3 spans 15 residues. Germline CDR1 and CDR2: SGHKS and YYEKEE (reference sequence). V dropped 4 bases and J dropped 2; count of bases not matched to a gene: 7. This entry belongs to a study of blood T cell repertoires in COVID-19. Clones were read by immunoSEQ multiplex PCR, and TCRdb kept only the in-frame ones, dropping some. The data contain around 190,000 clones, roughly 78% of them seen just once; the ten biggest clones take up about 6.5%. Sequenced: peripheral blood. The rearrangement joins TRBV5-5 to TRBJ2-5; 8 bases are a match to TRBD2. The sequence was collected from a man in his 70s with active or convalescent COVID-19. CDR3: CASSIVPGGQETQYF. CDR3 bases: TGTGCCAGCAGCATCGTACCGGGAGGGCAAGAGACCCAGTACTTC.